This section outlines one TCR beta chain sequence together with its context. The CDR3 length is 17 residues. CDR1 SGHTA and CDR2 FQGNSA come from the germline V gene. V lost 3 bases and J 7 bases, leaving 21 bases between the germline ends. The entry originates in a study of shared clonotypes between healthy human individuals. Background on the study: Two women and a few men aged 18 to 49 served as donors.

Repertoires were generated with immunoSEQ multiplex PCR, while TCRdb's copy carries only in-frame clones and drops some. The profile shows roughly 380,000 clones, 96% of them singletons. Source material: memory CD8+ T cells sorted from blood. Subset described: CD45RO+ cells pooled with CCR7-negative TemRA cells. The TCR sequence derives from a man aged 25 to 40 in good health. This rearrangement joins TRBV7-2 to TRBJ2-2; D gene unclear. CDR3 nucleotide sequence: TGTGCCAGCAGCTTGCTTTCGACCCTGCTGGTTGGCGGGGAGCTGTTTTTT. The encoded protein is CASSLLSTLLVGGELFF.